Below, 32 T cell receptor beta chains from the same sample are listed, as sequenced in a study of beta chain features in type 1 diabetes. As every portion of the isolated RNA was reverse transcribed, the sequencing read expressed TCRB transcripts. The data were produced by immunoSEQ multiplex PCR, yet TCRdb's version contains in-frame clones alone and is incomplete. There are hundreds of thousands of clones in the sample; 10% to 15% occur only once, and approximately 0.015% lies in the top ten. Sample: naive CD4+ T cells from blood. These receptors all come from a man aged 18 to 29 in good health.

The chain recombines TRBV4-1 with TRBJ2-7; the D is unclear. V lost 2 bases, J lost 0 bases, and 14 bases lay in between. CDR1 MGHRA and CDR2 YSYEKL come from the germline V gene. The CDR3 is 16 residues long. Here the CDR3 reads CASSQSPNWSSYEQYF. In DNA form, the CDR3 reads TGCGCCAGCAGCCAATCGCCGAACTGGAGCTCCTACGAGCAGTACTTC.

The chain recombines TRBV28 with TRBJ2-6; D uncertain. The CDR3 is made up of 16 amino acids. Germline V gives CDR1 MDHEN, CDR2 SYDVKM. Trimming stripped 2 bases from V and 0 bases from J, with 8 bases between. The CDR3 here is CASSLSPISGANVLTF. The CDR3 DNA sequence: TGTGCCAGCAGTTTAAGCCCGATCTCTGGGGCCAACGTCCTGACTTTC.

V usage is TRBV7-9 and J usage is TRBJ1-1; D is undetermined. The CDR3 spans 14 residues. Germline CDR1 SEHNR, CDR2 FQNEAQ (reference sequence). The V end was cut by 1 base, the J end by 0 bases, with 6 bases between. The CDR3 DNA reads TGTGCCAGCAGCTTAGGCAGGATGAACACTGAAGCTTTCTTT. Its translation is CASSLGRMNTEAFF.

The V gene is TRBV4-3, the J gene TRBJ1-1, with D hard to call. CDR3 length: 14 residues. The V gene's germline CDR1 is LGHNA and CDR2 YSLEER. V lost 1 base, J lost 7 bases, and 13 bases lay in between. The CDR3 DNA follows: TGCGCCAGCAGCCAAGGAGTCCAAAAGTTTGAAGCTTTCTTT. The encoded protein is CASSQGVQKFEAFF.

This clone showed up just a few times. The rearrangement joins TRBV5-1 to TRBJ2-5, with D hard to call. Germline V gene sequence: CDR1 SGHRS, CDR2 YFSETQ. The CDR3 totals 16 residues. Trimming took off 4 bases at V and 1 base at J, with 17 bases between the two ends. The CDR3 reads CASSRLDSSTQETQYF. The CDR3 coding sequence is TGCGCCAGCAGCCGCCTCGACTCCTCCACCCAAGAGACCCAGTACTTC.

A few counts support this clone. The CDR3 region has the DNA TGCAGTGCTTCGGCCCGGGATGATTCGTACTTC. It is translated as CSASARDDSYF. The rearrangement links TRBV20-1 to TRBJ2-5; tentatively, D is TRBD2 (5 bases). Germline CDR1 DFQATT, CDR2 SNEGSKA (reference sequence). This CDR3 contains 11 residues. V dropped 5 bases and J dropped 13 bases, with 17 bases sitting between them.

On this clone: The junction differs from germline at one of its ends, possibly a read error. Other DNA sequences of this sample code for an identical CDR3. CDR3 protein: CASSVVETRREGAYNEQFF. In nucleotides, the CDR3 is TGCGCCAGCAGCGTAGTCGAGACTAGAAGGGAGGGAGCGTACAATGAGCAGTTCTTC. This rearrangement joins TRBV9 to TRBJ2-1, with 7 bases that match TRBD2. The length of the CDR3 is 19 residues. Germline CDR1 reads SGDLS; CDR2 reads YYNGEE. The complete variable domain, with remaining parts taken from reference TRBV9 and TRBJ2-1, reads DSGVTQTPKHLITATGQRVTLRCSPRSGDLSVYWYQQSLDQGLQFLIQYYNGEERAKGNILERFSAQQFPDLHSELNLSSLELGDSALYFCASSVVETRREGAYNEQFFGPGTRLTVL.

This chain joins TRBV28 and TRBJ2-7, with D perhaps matching TRBD2 (6 bases). Trimming left V 5 bases short and J 2 bases short, with 13 bases between. The CDR3 sequence is 14 residues long. Germline CDR1 reads MDHEN; CDR2 reads SYDVKM. CDR3 coding DNA: TGTGCCAGCAGTCCCCACCAGCGGGCCTACGAGCAGTACTTC. Its protein product is CASSPHQRAYEQYF.

This clone occurred a few times. The V call is TRBV4-2, the J call TRBJ2-1, with 10 nucleotides matching TRBD1. The J segment lost 9 bases and the V segment lost 5 bases, leaving 19 bases of the junction unmatched. The CDR3 loop spans 18 amino acids. Germline V gives CDR1 LGHNA, CDR2 YNFKEQ. The chain's CDR3 is CASSSPAGQGSGGTEQFF. The CDR3 bases are TGTGCCAGCAGCTCCCCCGCGGGACAGGGGAGCGGGGGAACTGAGCAGTTCTTC.

As DNA, the CDR3 is TGCGCCAGCAGCCAAGATCCGACAGCTAGGGACACCATATATTTT. It yields the protein CASSQDPTARDTIYF. This chain links TRBV4-3 with TRBJ1-3, with D possibly TRBD1 on 5 matching bases. From germline, CDR1 is LGHNA and CDR2 YSLEER. The CDR3 has 15 residues. Trimming left V 0 bases short and J 8 bases short, with 14 bases between.

This clone has just a few counts. The chain links TRBV30 to TRBJ2-2; 15 nucleotides agree with TRBD2. This CDR3 region has 17 residues. Per germline, CDR1 GTSNPN and CDR2 SVGIG (reference sequence). Losses at the gene ends were 5 bases for V and 7 bases for J; bases not matched to a gene: 11. CDR3 coding DNA: TGTGCCTGGGGGGGGACTAGCGGGAGGATTTCTGTCGGGGAGCTGTTTTTT. Translation: CAWGGTSGRISVGELFF.

There are a few counts of this clone. The chain employs TRBV27 and TRBJ2-7; 9 bases are a match to TRBD1. From germline, CDR1 is MNHEY and CDR2 SMNVEV (reference sequence). Trimming cost V 6 bases and J 3 bases; bases outside gene matches: 6. The CDR3 sequence is 14 residues long. DNA of the CDR3: TGTGCCAGCAGGTCGGACAGGGGAGGCTACGAGCAGTACTTC. Its translation is CASRSDRGGYEQYF.

The rearrangement uses TRBV19 and TRBJ1-2; the D gene is possibly TRBD1 (6 bases). Deletions cut 5 bases from V and 2 bases from J, with 15 bases between. The CDR3 runs to 15 residues. Germline lookup yields CDR1 LNHDA and CDR2 SQIVND (reference sequence). The CDR3 loop reads CASSPSDSTNYGYTF. CDR3 DNA sequence: TGTGCCAGTAGTCCCTCGGACAGTACCAACTATGGCTACACCTTC. Complete variable domain (other parts from reference TRBV19 and TRBJ1-2): DGGITQSPKYLFRKEGQNVTLSCEQNLNHDAMYWYRQDPGQGLRLIYYSQIVNDFQKGDIAEGYSVSREKKESFPLTVTSAQKNPTAFYLCASSPSDSTNYGYTFGSGTRLTVV.

The V gene is TRBV28, the J gene TRBJ2-3, with 7 bases that match TRBD1. Germline CDR1 reads MDHEN; CDR2 reads SYDVKM. The CDR3 is 14 amino acids. V gave up 8 bases and J gave up 0 bases; unmatched junction bases: 5. The CDR3 reads CASLDRSSTDTQYF. CDR3 sequence (DNA): TGTGCCAGCTTGGACAGGTCCAGCACAGATACGCAGTATTTT. Full variable domain (missing parts from reference TRBV28 and TRBJ2-3): DVKVTQSSRYLVKRTGEKVFLECVQDMDHENMFWYRQDPGLGLRLIYFSYDVKMKEKGDIPEGYSVSREKKERFSLILESASTNQTSMYLCASLDRSSTDTQYFGPGTRLTVL.

The chain couples TRBV2 to TRBJ1-2, with D tentatively TRBD1 (6 bases). V lost 6 bases, J lost 4 bases, and 18 bases lay in between. Germline values: CDR1 SNHLY, CDR2 FYNNEI. CDR3 length: 15 residues. CDR3 sequence: CASRPTGIPGYGYTF. The CDR3 DNA follows: TGTGCCAGCAGACCCACAGGGATCCCTGGCTATGGCTACACCTTC.

This clone has more than one count but fewer than ten. CDR3 region: CASSLVNRDRTQYF. Written as DNA, the CDR3 is TGCGCCAGCAGCTTGGTAAACCGGGACAGGACGCAGTATTTT. The chain is built from TRBV5-1 and TRBJ2-3; 8 nucleotides line up with TRBD1. CDR1 SGHRS and CDR2 YFSETQ come from the germline V gene. The V and J ends lost 0 bases and 9 bases, in that order; junction bases with no gene match: 6. This CDR3 contains 14 residues.

The chain combines TRBV9 with TRBJ1-3; D remains ambiguous. The CDR3 runs to 13 residues. The V gene lost 0 bases and the J gene lost 2 bases, with 3 bases spanning the gap. Germline V CDR1 and CDR2: SGDLS, YYNGEE. CDR3 coding DNA: TGTGCCAGCAGCGTAGACACTGGAAACACCATATATTTT. This gives the protein CASSVDTGNTIYF.

The chain combines TRBV18 with TRBJ2-5; 7 positions agree with TRBD1. J lost 0 bases, V lost 3 bases, and 7 bases had no gene match. The germline gives CDR1 KGHSH, CDR2 LQKENI. The CDR3 is 16 residues long. The CDR3, as DNA: TGTGCCAGCTCACCGGACCACAGGGGCTACCAAGAGACCCAGTACTTC. This sequence encodes CASSPDHRGYQETQYF.

This chain connects TRBV15 to TRBJ2-1; D gene unclear. The germline gives CDR1 LNHNV, CDR2 YYDKDF (reference sequence). This CDR3 comprises 19 residues. Trimming shortened V by 0 bases and J by 5 bases, and 23 bases separated the two germline ends. CDR3 DNA: TGTGCCACCAGCAGAGATTCCCCTAGAGCAGTAACCTACAACAATGAGCAGTTCTTC. Protein product: CATSRDSPRAVTYNNEQFF.

The rearrangement uses TRBV28 and TRBJ2-3, with a possible D match to TRBD1 (6 bases). The V and J ends lost 4 bases and 4 bases respectively, with 12 bases between them. The CDR3 is 14 amino acids. The germline V gene has CDR1 MDHEN and CDR2 SYDVKM. As DNA, the CDR3 is TGTGCCAGCAGTTCAGGACAGAGCTCAGATACGCAGTATTTT. As protein: CASSSGQSSDTQYF.

This clone was found a few times. The chain recombines TRBV4-2 with TRBJ1-2; D is ambiguous. V lost 0 bases to trimming and J lost 2 bases, with 10 bases between them. The germline CDR1 and CDR2 sequences are LGHNA and YNFKEQ. The length of the CDR3 is 15 residues. In DNA form, the CDR3 reads TGTGCCAGCAGCCAAGATGTTGTCAGAAACTATGGCTACACCTTC. It codes for CASSQDVVRNYGYTF.

J is TRBJ1-1 and V is TRBV11-1; D remains unclear. This CDR3 spans 15 amino acids. Trimming left V 7 bases short and J 4 bases short, with 19 bases between. The germline V gene has CDR1 SGHAT and CDR2 FQDESV (reference sequence). This CDR3 is CASTLNPGYGTEAFF. CDR3 nucleotides: TGTGCCAGCACCCTCAACCCGGGGTACGGCACTGAAGCTTTCTTT.

There are a few counts of this clone. The rearrangement joins TRBV25-1 to TRBJ2-4; tentative D call: TRBD2 (7 bases). This CDR3 comprises 16 residues. Germline lookup yields CDR1 MGHDK and CDR2 SYGVNS. V lost 3 bases and J lost 0, with 12 bases in between. This CDR3 reads CASSDGGGAAKNIQYF. The CDR3 nucleotides are TGTGCCAGCAGTGACGGCGGGGGCGCAGCCAAAAACATTCAGTACTTC.

The table lists this clone with a few counts. The CDR3 bases are TGTGCCTCACATGGGATAGCGGGCATCAATGAGCAGTTCTTC. Translating gives CASHGIAGINEQFF. This chain uses TRBV7-2 with TRBJ2-1; 7 bases are a match to TRBD2. J was trimmed by 6 bases and V by 11 bases; bases with no gene match: 13. This CDR3 is 14 amino acids long. Germline V gene sequence: CDR1 SGHTA, CDR2 FQGNSA.

This clone occurred many times. The chain links TRBV29-1 to TRBJ1-4; 7 nucleotides line up with TRBD1. Germline assignment: CDR1 SQVTM and CDR2 ANQGSEA. This CDR3 region has 13 residues. With V trimmed by 5 bases and J by 7 bases, 7 bases remained unmatched. CDR3 sequence: CSVNRGVGEKLFF. The CDR3 DNA reads as TGCAGCGTTAACAGGGGTGTCGGTGAAAAACTGTTTTTT.

This clone has more than one count but fewer than ten. This chain uses TRBV5-1 with TRBJ2-3; TRBD1 aligns across 7 bases. The germline V gene has CDR1 SGHRS and CDR2 YFSETQ. The V and J ends lost 3 bases and 1 base, in that order; junction bases with no gene match: 8. The CDR3 totals 16 residues. This CDR3 is CASSSDRDGGTDTQYF. The DNA of the CDR3 is TGCGCCAGCAGCTCTGACAGGGACGGGGGCACAGATACGCAGTATTTT.

This chain links TRBV18 with TRBJ2-1; 13 positions match TRBD2. The germline CDR1 and CDR2 sequences are KGHSH and LQKENI. V trimming: 1 base; J trimming: 0 bases; junction bases outside the gene matches: 6. This CDR3 has 19 amino acids. Here the CDR3 DNA reads TGTGCCAGCTCACCACGACTAGCGGGAGGCCCATTCTCCTACAATGAGCAGTTCTTC. It translates to CASSPRLAGGPFSYNEQFF.

In its sample, this clone was seen a few times. This sample also contains other DNA sequences that code for the same CDR3. J is TRBJ2-1 and V is TRBV9, with 12 bases lining up with TRBD2. The CDR3 totals 17 residues. J was trimmed by 4 bases and V by 3 bases; bases with no gene match: 8. Germline CDR1 and CDR2: SGDLS and YYNGEE. For the CDR3, the DNA is TGTGCCAGCAGCGCCCGGCTAGCGGGGGGGAATTACAATGAGCAGTTCTTC. Amino acids: CASSARLAGGNYNEQFF.

V gene TRBV19 combines with J gene TRBJ1-5; 7 nucleotides match TRBD1. The CDR3 is 13 amino acids. The germline gives CDR1 LNHDA, CDR2 SQIVND (reference sequence). V was clipped by 8 bases and J by 7 bases; unmatched bases: 8. The DNA of the CDR3 is TGTGCCAGTGGTGACAGGGCGGGACAGCCCCAGCATTTT. Translating gives CASGDRAGQPQHF.

This chain links TRBV7-2 with TRBJ2-3; 13 nucleotides match TRBD2. Germline trimming cut 4 bases from V and 1 base from J; bases unmatched to any gene: 5. Germline V gene sequence: CDR1 SGHTA, CDR2 FQGNSA. This CDR3 contains 17 residues. The CDR3 spells CASSWTGTSGGTDTQYF. The DNA of the CDR3 is TGTGCCAGCAGCTGGACCGGGACTAGCGGGGGCACAGATACGCAGTATTTT.

The rearrangement joins TRBV30 to TRBJ2-7; 8 positions match TRBD2. The CDR3 is made up of 12 amino acids. Germline CDR1 and CDR2: GTSNPN and SVGIG (reference sequence). Trimming cost V 4 bases and J 6 bases; bases outside gene matches: 5. DNA for the CDR3: TGTGCCTGGACGAACGGGGGGGTCGAGCAGTACTTC. Translated, it gives CAWTNGGVEQYF.

To note about this clone: The identical CDR3 is also encoded by other nucleotide sequences in the sample. The chain employs TRBV7-2 and TRBJ2-5, with a weak D call TRBD2 (5 bases). The V gene's germline CDR1 is SGHTA and CDR2 FQGNSA. Trimming shortened V by 0 bases and J by 3 bases, and 8 bases separated the two germline ends. This CDR3 has 14 residues. CDR3 nucleotide sequence: TGTGCCAGCAGCTTAGCGGGAGTTGAAGAGACCCAGTACTTC. This encodes CASSLAGVEETQYF.